This T cell receptor beta chain was identified during a study of radiotherapy plus CTLA-4 blockade in lung cancer. On the study more broadly: Patients showed objective responses in about a sixth of cases, and disease control was achieved by approximately 30%.

The CDR3 runs 16 residues. V trimming: 6 bases; J trimming: 5 bases; junction bases outside the gene matches: 14. From germline, CDR1 is MGHDK and CDR2 SYGVNS. The data were produced by immunoSEQ multiplex PCR, yet TCRdb's version contains in-frame clones alone and is incomplete. The data contain roughly 66,000 clones, about four fifths of them singletons. The source was peripheral blood, collected from a patient treated with radiotherapy plus ipilimumab. The chain recombines TRBV25-1 with TRBJ2-7; 9 bases align to TRBD1. The sequence came from a human donor with non-small cell lung cancer who had a partial response to radiotherapy plus ipilimumab. CDR3 protein: CASSPGAGTGRHEQYF. DNA of the CDR3: TGTGCCAGCAGCCCCGGGGCCGGGACAGGGAGACACGAGCAGTACTTC.